This T cell receptor beta chain was obtained from a study of T cell changes during pregnancy in multiple sclerosis (dated by TCRdb to about 2019). Concerning the study at large: In women with multiple sclerosis, the researchers looked at how the T cell repertoire shifted as pregnancy progressed.

CDR1 and CDR2 are read off the germline V gene as SNHLY and FYNNEI. Trimming takes 3 bases off V and 6 bases off J; junction bases not matched to a gene: 3. There are 13 amino acids in the CDR3, from cysteine to phenylalanine inclusive. Only the CDR3 region is kept as DNA, spanning 39 bases read in frame from base 1. To note about this clone: The specificity of this receptor is unknown. No much larger clone exists at a distance of one base, and base qualities are not known.

Libraries were built with the immunoSEQ multiplex PCR assay. TCRdb carries this immuneACCESS record with in-frame sequences only. Its versions omit some clonotypes, under half of them owing to an unresolved V gene in the studies checked, with the rest unexplained. The sample includes tens of thousands of clones, with 80% to 95% observed a single time. About 4% of the sample goes to the ten largest clones. The TCR was taken from a female donor in good health, enrolled as a control in a pregnancy study. The starting material was peripheral blood, obtained after pregnancy. This receptor chain uses TRBV2 and TRBJ1-1, and TRBD1 aligns with 8 junction nucleotides. The bases are TGTGCCAGCAGTGAGATACAGGGGGCTGAAGCTTTCTTT. It is translated as CASSEIQGAEAFF.